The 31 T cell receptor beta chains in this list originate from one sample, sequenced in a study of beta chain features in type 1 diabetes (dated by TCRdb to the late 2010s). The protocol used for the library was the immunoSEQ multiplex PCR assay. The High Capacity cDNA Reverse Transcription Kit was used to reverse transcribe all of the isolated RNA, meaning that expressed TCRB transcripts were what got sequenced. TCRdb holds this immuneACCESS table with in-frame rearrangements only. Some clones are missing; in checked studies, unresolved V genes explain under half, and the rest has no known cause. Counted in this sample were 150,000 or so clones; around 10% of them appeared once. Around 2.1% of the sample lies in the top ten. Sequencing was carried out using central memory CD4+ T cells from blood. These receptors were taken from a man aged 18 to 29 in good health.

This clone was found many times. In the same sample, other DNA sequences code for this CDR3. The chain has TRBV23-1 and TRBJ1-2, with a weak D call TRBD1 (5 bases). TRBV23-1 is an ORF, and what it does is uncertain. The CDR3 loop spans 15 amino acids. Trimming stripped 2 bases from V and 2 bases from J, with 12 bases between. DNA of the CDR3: TGCGCCAGCAGTCAAACCCAGGGTCACAACTATGGCTACACCTTC. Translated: CASSQTQGHNYGYTF.

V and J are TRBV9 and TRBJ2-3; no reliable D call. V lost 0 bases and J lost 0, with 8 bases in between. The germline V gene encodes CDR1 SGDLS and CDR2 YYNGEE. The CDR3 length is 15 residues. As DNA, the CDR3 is TGTGCCAGCAGCGTAGATGGATCTAGCACAGATACGCAGTATTTT. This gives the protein CASSVDGSSTDTQYF. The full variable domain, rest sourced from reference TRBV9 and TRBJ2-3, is DSGVTQTPKHLITATGQRVTLRCSPRSGDLSVYWYQQSLDQGLQFLIQYYNGEERAKGNILERFSAQQFPDLHSELNLSSLELGDSALYFCASSVDGSSTDTQYFGPGTRLTVL.

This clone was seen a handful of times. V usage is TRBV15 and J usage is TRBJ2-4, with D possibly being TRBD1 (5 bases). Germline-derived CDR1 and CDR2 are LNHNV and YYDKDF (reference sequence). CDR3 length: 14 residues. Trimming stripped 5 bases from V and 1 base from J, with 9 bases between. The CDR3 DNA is TGTGCCACCAGCGTCCCAGGGGCCAAAAACATTCAGTACTTC. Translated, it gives CATSVPGAKNIQYF.

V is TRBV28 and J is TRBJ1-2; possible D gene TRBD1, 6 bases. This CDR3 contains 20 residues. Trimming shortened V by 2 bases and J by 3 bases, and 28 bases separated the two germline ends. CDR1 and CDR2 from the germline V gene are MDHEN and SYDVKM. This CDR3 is CASSLPLARGVRGADYGYTF. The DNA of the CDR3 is TGTGCCAGCAGTTTACCTCTCGCTCGAGGTGTACGGGGGGCTGACTATGGCTACACCTTC.

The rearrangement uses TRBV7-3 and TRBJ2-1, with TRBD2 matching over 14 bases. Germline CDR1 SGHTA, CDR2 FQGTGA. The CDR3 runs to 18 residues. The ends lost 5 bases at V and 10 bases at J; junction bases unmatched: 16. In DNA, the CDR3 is TGTGCCAGCAGCCTTAGGGACAGCTCAGGACTAGCGGGAGGAGAGCAGTTCTTC. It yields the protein CASSLRDSSGLAGGEQFF.

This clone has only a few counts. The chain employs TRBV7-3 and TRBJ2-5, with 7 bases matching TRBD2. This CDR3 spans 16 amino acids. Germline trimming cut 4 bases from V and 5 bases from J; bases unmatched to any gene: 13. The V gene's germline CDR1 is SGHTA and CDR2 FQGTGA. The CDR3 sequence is CASSSGLGGLVETQYF. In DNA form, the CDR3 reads TGTGCCAGCAGCTCGGGGCTGGGAGGGTTGGTGGAGACCCAGTACTTC.

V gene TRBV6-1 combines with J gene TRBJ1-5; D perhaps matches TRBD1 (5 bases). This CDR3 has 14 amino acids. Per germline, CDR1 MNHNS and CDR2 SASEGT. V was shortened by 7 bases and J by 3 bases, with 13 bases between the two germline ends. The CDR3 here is CASTSGLNNQPQHF. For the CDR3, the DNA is TGTGCCAGCACCTCGGGACTTAACAATCAGCCCCAGCATTTT.

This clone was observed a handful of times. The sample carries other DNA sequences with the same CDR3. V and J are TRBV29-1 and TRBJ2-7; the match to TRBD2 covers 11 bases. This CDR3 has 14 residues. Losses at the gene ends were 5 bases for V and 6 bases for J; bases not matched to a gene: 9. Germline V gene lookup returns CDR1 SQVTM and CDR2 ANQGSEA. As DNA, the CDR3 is TGCAGCGTTAGAGCCGCGGGGACTAGCGGCGAGCAGTACTTC. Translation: CSVRAAGTSGEQYF.

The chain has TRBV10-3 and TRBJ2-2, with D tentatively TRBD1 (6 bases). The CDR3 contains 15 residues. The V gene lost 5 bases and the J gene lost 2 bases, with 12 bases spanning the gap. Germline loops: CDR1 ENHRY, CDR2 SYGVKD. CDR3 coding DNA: TGTGCCATCAGTATACAGGGATCTAACACCGGGGAGCTGTTTTTT. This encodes CAISIQGSNTGELFF.

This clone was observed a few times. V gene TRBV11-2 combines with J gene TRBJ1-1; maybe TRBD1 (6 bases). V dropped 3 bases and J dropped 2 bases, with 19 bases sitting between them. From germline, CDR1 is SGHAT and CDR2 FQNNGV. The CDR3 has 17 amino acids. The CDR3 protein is CASSLTPTGTGNTEAFF. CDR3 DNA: TGTGCCAGCAGCTTGACCCCTACAGGGACGGGAAACACTGAAGCTTTCTTT. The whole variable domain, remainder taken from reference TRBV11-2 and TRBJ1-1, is EAGVAQSPRYKIIEKRQSVAFWCNPISGHATLYWYQQILGQGPKLLIQFQNNGVVDDSQLPKDRFSAERLKGVDSTLKIQPAKLEDSAVYLCASSLTPTGTGNTEAFFGQGTRLTVV.

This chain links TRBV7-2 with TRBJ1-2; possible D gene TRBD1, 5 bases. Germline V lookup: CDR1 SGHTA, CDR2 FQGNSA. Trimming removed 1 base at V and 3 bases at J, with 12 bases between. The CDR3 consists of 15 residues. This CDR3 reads CASSLGQGRDYGYTF. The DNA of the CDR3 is TGTGCCAGCAGCTTAGGGCAGGGCAGGGACTATGGCTACACCTTC.

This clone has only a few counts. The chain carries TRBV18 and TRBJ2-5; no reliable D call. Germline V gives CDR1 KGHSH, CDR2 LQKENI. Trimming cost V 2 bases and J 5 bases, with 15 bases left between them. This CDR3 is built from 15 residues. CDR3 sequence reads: CASSPTVFLGETQYF. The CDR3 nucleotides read TGTGCCAGCTCACCAACGGTATTTTTAGGGGAGACCCAGTACTTC.

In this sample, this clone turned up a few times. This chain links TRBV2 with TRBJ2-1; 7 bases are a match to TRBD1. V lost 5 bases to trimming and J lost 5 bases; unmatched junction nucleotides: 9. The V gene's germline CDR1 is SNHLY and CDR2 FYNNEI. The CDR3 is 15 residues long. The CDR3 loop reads CASSSNRGGHNEQFF. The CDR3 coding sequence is TGTGCCAGCAGTTCCAACAGGGGCGGGCACAATGAGCAGTTCTTC. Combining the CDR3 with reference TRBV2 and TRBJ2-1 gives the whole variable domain EPEVTQTPSHQVTQMGQEVILRCVPISNHLYFYWYRQILGQKVEFLVSFYNNEISEKSEIFDDQFSVERPDGSNFTLKIRSTKLEDSAMYFCASSSNRGGHNEQFFGPGTRLTVL.

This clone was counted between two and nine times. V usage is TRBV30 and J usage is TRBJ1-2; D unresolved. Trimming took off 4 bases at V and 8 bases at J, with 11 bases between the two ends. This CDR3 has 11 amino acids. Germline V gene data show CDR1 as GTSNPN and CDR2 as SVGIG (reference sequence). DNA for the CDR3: TGTGCCTGGAAAGAAGGAAGCGGCTACACCTTC. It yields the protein CAWKEGSGYTF.

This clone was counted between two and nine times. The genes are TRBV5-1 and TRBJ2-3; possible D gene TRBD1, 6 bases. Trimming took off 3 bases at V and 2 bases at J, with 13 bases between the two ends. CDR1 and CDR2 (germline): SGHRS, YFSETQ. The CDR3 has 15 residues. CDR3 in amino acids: CASSSMTGATDTQYF. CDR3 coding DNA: TGCGCCAGCAGCTCGATGACAGGAGCCACAGATACGCAGTATTTT.

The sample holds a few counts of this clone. CDR3 region: CASSSASGADTQYF. The CDR3 DNA reads as TGTGCCAGCAGCTCCGCTAGCGGGGCAGATACGCAGTATTTT. The chain carries TRBV11-2 and TRBJ2-3, with 9 bases lining up with TRBD2. The germline V gene has CDR1 SGHAT and CDR2 FQNNGV. CDR3 size: 14 residues. J gave up 4 bases and V 4 bases, and 3 bases lay outside the gene matches.

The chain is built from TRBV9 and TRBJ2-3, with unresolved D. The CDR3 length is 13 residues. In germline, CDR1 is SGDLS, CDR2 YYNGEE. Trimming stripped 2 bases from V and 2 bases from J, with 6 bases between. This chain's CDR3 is CASSVDLTDTQYF. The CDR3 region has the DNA TGTGCCAGCAGCGTCGACCTCACAGATACGCAGTATTTT.

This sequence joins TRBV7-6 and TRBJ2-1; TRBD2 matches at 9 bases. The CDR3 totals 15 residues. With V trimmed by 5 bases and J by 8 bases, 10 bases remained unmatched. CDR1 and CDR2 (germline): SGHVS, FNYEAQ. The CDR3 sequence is CASSQSSGRSYEQFF. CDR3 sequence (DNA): TGTGCCAGCAGCCAAAGCAGCGGGAGGTCGTATGAGCAGTTCTTC. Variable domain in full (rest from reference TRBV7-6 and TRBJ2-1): GAGVSQSPRYKVTKRGQDVALRCDPISGHVSLYWYRQALGQGPEFLTYFNYEAQQDKSGLPNDRFSAERPEGSISTLTIQRTEQRDSAMYRCASSQSSGRSYEQFFGPGTRLTVL.

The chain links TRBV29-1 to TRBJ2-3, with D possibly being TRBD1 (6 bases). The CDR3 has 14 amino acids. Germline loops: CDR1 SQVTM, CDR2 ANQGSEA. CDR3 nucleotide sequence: TGCAGGGGCCGGACAGTGACAGTCACAGATACGCAGTATTTT. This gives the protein CRGRTVTVTDTQYF.

CDR3 residues: CATSRVGRENTGELFF. The CDR3 region has the DNA TGTGCCACCAGCAGAGTTGGCAGGGAGAACACCGGGGAGCTGTTTTTT. The chain is built from TRBV15 and TRBJ2-2; D might be TRBD1 (5 bases). This CDR3 is built from 16 residues. Trimming removed 1 base from V and 1 base from J, with 10 bases in between. Germline loops: CDR1 LNHNV, CDR2 YYDKDF (reference sequence).

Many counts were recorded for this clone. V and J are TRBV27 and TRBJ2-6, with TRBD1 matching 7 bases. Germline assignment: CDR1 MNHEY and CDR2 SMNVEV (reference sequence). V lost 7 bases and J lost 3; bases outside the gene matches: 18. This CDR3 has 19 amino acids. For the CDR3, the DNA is TGTGCCAGCATTTCCCTAGGGAGCAGGGGGAGTGATGGGGCCAACGTCCTGACTTTC. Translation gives CASISLGSRGSDGANVLTF.

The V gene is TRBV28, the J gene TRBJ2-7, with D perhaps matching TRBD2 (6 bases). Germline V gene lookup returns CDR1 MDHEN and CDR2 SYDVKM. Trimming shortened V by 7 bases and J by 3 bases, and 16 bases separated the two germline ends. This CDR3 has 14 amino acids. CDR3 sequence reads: CASTPGGKYYEQYF. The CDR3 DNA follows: TGTGCCAGCACCCCTGGAGGGAAATACTACGAGCAGTACTTC.

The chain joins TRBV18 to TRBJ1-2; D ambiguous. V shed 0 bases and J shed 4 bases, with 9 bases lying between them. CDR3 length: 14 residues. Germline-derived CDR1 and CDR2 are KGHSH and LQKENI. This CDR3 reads CASSPPDNLYGYTF. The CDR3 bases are TGTGCCAGCTCACCACCCGACAACCTCTATGGCTACACCTTC.

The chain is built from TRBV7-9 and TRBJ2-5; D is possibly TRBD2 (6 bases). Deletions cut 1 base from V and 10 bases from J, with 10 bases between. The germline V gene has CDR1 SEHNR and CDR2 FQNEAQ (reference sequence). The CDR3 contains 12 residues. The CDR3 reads CASSLGQGGQYF. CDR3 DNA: TGTGCCAGCAGCTTAGGGCAGGGAGGCCAGTACTTC.

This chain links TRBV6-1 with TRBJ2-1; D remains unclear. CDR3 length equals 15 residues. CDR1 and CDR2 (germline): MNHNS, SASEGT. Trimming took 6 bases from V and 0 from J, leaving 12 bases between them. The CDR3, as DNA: TGTGCCAGCAGGTTGGACGGAAGCTCCTACAATGAGCAGTTCTTC. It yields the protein CASRLDGSSYNEQFF.

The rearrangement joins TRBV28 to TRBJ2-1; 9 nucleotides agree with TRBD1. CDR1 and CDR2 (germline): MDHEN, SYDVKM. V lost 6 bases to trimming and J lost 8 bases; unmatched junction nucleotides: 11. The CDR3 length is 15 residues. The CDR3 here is CASSRPGTGLDEQFF. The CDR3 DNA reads TGTGCCAGCAGCCGTCCCGGGACAGGGTTGGATGAGCAGTTCTTC. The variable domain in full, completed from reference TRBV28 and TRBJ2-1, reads DVKVTQSSRYLVKRTGEKVFLECVQDMDHENMFWYRQDPGLGLRLIYFSYDVKMKEKGDIPEGYSVSREKKERFSLILESASTNQTSMYLCASSRPGTGLDEQFFGPGTRLTVL.

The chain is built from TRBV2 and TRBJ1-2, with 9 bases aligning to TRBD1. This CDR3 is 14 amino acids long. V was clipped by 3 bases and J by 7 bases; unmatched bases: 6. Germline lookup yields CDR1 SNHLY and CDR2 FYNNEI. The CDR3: CASSDTGGKSGYTF. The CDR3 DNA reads TGTGCCAGCAGTGACACAGGGGGCAAAAGTGGCTACACCTTC.

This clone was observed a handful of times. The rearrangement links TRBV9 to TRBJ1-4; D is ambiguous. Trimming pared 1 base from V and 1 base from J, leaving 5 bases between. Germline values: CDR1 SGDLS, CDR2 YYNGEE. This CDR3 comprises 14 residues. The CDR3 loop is CASSVQGTNEKLFF. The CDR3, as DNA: TGTGCCAGCAGCGTACAAGGAACTAATGAAAAACTGTTTTTT.

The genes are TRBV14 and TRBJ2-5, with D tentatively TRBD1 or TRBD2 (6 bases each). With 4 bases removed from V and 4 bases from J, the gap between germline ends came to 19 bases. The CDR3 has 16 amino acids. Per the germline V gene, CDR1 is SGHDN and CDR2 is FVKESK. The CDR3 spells CASSPRRGQDRETQYF. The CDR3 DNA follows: TGTGCCAGCAGCCCCCGTCGGGGGCAGGATCGAGAGACCCAGTACTTC.

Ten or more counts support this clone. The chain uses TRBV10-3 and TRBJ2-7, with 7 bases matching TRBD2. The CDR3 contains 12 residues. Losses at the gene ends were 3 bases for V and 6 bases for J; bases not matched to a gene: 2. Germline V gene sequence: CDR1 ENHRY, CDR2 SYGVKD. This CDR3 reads CAISDGGGEQYF. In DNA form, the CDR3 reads TGTGCCATCAGTGATGGCGGGGGCGAGCAGTACTTC.

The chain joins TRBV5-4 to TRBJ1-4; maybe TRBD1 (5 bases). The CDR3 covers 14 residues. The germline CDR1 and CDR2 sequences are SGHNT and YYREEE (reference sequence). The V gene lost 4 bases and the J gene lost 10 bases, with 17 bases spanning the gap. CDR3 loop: CASSPTDSRGKLFF. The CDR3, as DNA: TGTGCCAGCAGCCCGACGGACTCTAGGGGAAAACTGTTTTTT.